This is a list of T cell receptor beta chains from one sample in a study of T cells in localized non-small cell lung cancer. Using immunoSEQ multiplex PCR, the repertoire was profiled, and TCRdb retains in-frame clones only, with some absent. The table lists 45,000 to 70,000 clones, about nine tenths of them singletons. The sequences come from peripheral blood, collected before any cancer treatment. The receptors come from a woman between 35 and 70 years old with stage I lung adenocarcinoma. The CDR3 runs from the conserved cysteine through the conserved F or W. The D gene is left open where the match is weak. A row's size may be missing; if present it is once, few, many or a size class.

d_call	v_call	j_call	clone_size	cdr3_aa	cdr3_nt
-	TRBV5-8	TRBJ1-5	-	CASSFFGNINSNQPQHF	TGTGCCAGCAGCTTCTTCGGCAACATTAATAGCAATCAGCCCCAGCATTTT
TRBD1	TRBV7-2	TRBJ2-1	once	CASSLAGTGRSYNEQFF	TGTGCCAGCAGCTTAGCGGGGACAGGGAGGTCCTACAATGAGCAGTTCTTC
TRBD1	TRBV7-9	TRBJ2-3	-	CASSATGRTDTQYF	TGTGCCAGCAGCGCGACAGGGCGCACAGATACGCAGTATTTT
TRBD1	TRBV7-2	TRBJ1-2	once	CASSLEDRGSYTF	TGTGCCAGCAGCTTAGAGGACAGGGGCAGCTACACCTTC
-	TRBV30	TRBJ1-2	-	CAWSVHGSFGYGYTF	TGTGCCTGGAGTGTACACGGATCCTTCGGCTATGGCTACACCTTC
TRBD2	TRBV9	TRBJ2-5	-	CASSSRLAGQETQYF	TGTGCCAGCAGCTCTCGACTAGCGGGACAAGAGACCCAGTACTTC
-	TRBV7-9	TRBJ1-4	-	CASSLSPNEKLFF	TGTGCCAGCAGCCTGAGCCCCAATGAAAAACTGTTTTTT
-	TRBV18	TRBJ2-5	-	CASSPPTSRGETQYF	TGTGCCAGCTCACCACCGACGAGCCGGGGAGAGACCCAGTACTTC
-	TRBV2	TRBJ1-2	-	CASSTHNNYGYTF	TGTGCCAGCAGTACACATAATAACTATGGCTACACCTTC
-	TRBV9	TRBJ1-2	-	CASSASQSRAYGYTF	TGTGCCAGCAGCGCGTCCCAGTCGAGGGCCTATGGCTACACCTTC